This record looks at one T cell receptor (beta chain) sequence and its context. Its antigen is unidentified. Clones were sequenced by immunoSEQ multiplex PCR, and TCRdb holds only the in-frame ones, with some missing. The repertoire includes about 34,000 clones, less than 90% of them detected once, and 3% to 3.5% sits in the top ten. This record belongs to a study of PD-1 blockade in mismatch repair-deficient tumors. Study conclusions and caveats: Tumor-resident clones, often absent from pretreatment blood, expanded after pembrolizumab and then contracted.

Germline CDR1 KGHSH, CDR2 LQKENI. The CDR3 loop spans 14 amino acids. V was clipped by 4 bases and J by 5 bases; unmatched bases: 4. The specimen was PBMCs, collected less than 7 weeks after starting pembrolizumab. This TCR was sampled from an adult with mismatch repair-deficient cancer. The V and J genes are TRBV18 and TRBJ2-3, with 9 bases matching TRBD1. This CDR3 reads CASSRTGVVDTQYF. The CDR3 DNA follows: TGTGCCAGCTCACGGACAGGGGTGGTAGATACGCAGTATTTT.